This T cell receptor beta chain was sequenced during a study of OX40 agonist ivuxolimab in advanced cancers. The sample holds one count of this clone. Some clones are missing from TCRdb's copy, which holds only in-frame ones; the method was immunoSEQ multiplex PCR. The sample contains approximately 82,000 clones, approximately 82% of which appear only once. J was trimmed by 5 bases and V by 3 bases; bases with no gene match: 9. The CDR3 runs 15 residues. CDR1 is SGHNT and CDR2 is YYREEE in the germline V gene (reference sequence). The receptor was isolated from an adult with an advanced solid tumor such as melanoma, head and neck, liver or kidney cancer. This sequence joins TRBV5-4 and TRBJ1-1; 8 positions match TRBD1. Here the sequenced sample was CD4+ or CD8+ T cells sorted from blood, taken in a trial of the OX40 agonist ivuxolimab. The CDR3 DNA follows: TGTGCCAGCAGCTCTACTGGACAGGGTGGGACTGAAGCTTTCTTT. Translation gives CASSSTGQGGTEAFF.